The 30 T cell receptor delta chains given below trace back to one sample, sequenced in a study of gammadelta T cells in human blood. TCRdb made new clone calls on the RT-PCR reads using CATT. The sample holds about 1,900 delta-chain clones, roughly 2.7% seen once. The source material was Vgamma9Vdelta2 gamma-delta T cells from fetal blood. All receptors derive from a human fetus.

This clone is termed medium-sized (0.01 to 0.1%). A read error is possible here, since a much larger clone lies one base away. This chain links TRDV2 with TRDJ3, with 9 nucleotides matching TRDD3. The CDR3 runs to 17 residues. Germline V gene data show CDR1 as GEAIGNYY and CDR2 as EKD. J lost 0 bases, V lost 4 bases, and 3 bases had no gene match. CDR3 in amino acids: CACEYWGSSWDTRQMFF. The CDR3 bases are TGTGCCTGTGAGTACTGGGGGAGCTCCTGGGACACCCGACAGATGTTTTTC.

By sample share, this clone is large (0.1 to 1%). V usage is TRDV2 and J usage is TRDJ3; TRDD3 aligns across 13 bases. There are 19 residues in the CDR3. Germline CDR1 is GEAIGNYY and CDR2 is EKD. V gave up 2 bases and J gave up 0 bases; unmatched junction bases: 3. The CDR3 DNA is TGTGCCTGTGACATACTGGGGGATACGCGCTCCTGGGACACCCGACAGATGTTTTTC. Its protein product is CACDILGDTRSWDTRQMFF.

This chain connects TRDV2 to TRDJ3, with 11 bases aligning to TRDD3. The CDR3 is 18 residues long. The germline CDR1 and CDR2 sequences are GEAIGNYY and EKD. V shed 3 bases, J shed 1 base, and the junction held 4 bases outside the gene matches. The CDR3 DNA follows: TGTGCCTGTGACCTACTGGGGGATATTTCCTGGGACACCCGACAGATGTTTTTC. It specifies CACDLLGDISWDTRQMFF.

The table lists this clone with a few counts. TCRdb shows a much larger clone's protein in place of this DNA's translation, and the two differ at residue 3, likely through a read error; the protein shown is translated from the DNA. The gene calls are TRDV2 and TRDJ3, with TRDD3 matching 8 bases. CDR1 and CDR2 from the germline V gene are GEAIGNYY and EKD. CDR3 size: 17 residues. CDR3 residues: CAWDTWGSSWDTRQMFF. The CDR3 DNA reads TGTGCCTGGGACACCTGGGGGAGCTCCTGGGACACCCGACAGATGTTTTTC.

The V and J genes are TRDV2 and TRDJ3, with 9 bases lining up with TRDD3. The J gene is not listed in TCRdb, so it was assigned here from a DNA match to germline. CDR1 and CDR2 (germline): GEAIGNYY, EKD. The CDR3 consists of 21 residues. The V gene end was trimmed by 3 bases and the J gene end by 2 bases; junction bases not matched to a gene: 16. CDR3 coding DNA: TGTGCCTGTGACGTCTTGGGGGATAATGACTTCGGAACCTGGGACACCCGACAGATGTTTTTC. Translating it yields CACDVLGDNDFGTWDTRQMFF.

The table lists this clone with a few counts. Being one base from a much bigger clone, this may be a read error. The chain carries TRDV2 and TRDJ3; 13 bases map to TRDD3. Since TCRdb gives no J gene, matching the DNA to germline was used here to assign it. The CDR3 is made up of 19 amino acids. CDR1 and CDR2 from the germline V gene are GEAIGNYY and EKD. The chain's CDR3 is CACDVLGDTSSWDTRQMFF. The DNA of the CDR3 is TGTGCCTGTGACGTACTGGGGGATACGAGCTCCTGGGATACCCGACAGATGTTTTTC.

The sample holds a few counts of this clone. A far bigger clonotype differs at one base, so this is likely a read error. This chain joins TRDV2 and TRDJ1; 7 bases agree with TRDD3. The ends lost 0 bases at V and 4 bases at J; junction bases unmatched: 1. The length of the CDR3 is 13 residues. Per the germline V gene, CDR1 is GEAIGNYY and CDR2 is EKD. DNA of the CDR3: TGTGCCTGTGACACCTGGGGGAACGATAAACTCATCTTT. It codes for CACDTWGNDKLIF.

In regard to this clone: This sequence is one base from a far larger clone and is likely a read error. In the same sample, other DNA sequences code for this CDR3. This chain joins TRDV2 and TRDJ2; 8 bases line up with TRDD3. In germline, CDR1 is GEAIGNYY, CDR2 EKD. Trimming removed 4 bases from V and 1 base from J; junction bases left unmatched: 4. The CDR3 runs to 15 residues. CDR3 sequence (DNA): TGTGCCTGTGATGTCCTGGGGGATTTGACAGCACAACTCTTCTTT. This translates into CACDVLGDLTAQLFF.

This rearrangement joins TRDV2 to TRDJ3, with 10 bases identical to TRDD3. The J gene, missing from TCRdb, was assigned here through DNA to germline matching. V was pared by 3 bases and J by 0 bases, with 7 bases of the junction left unmatched. Per germline, CDR1 GEAIGNYY and CDR2 EKD. The length of the CDR3 is 19 residues. DNA for the CDR3: TGTGCCTGTGACGCCTGGGGGATAAGAGGCTCCTGGGACACCCGACAGATGTTTTTC. Protein product: CACDAWGIRGSWDTRQMFF.

This clone was recorded a few times. The chain links TRDV2 to TRDJ3; 10 nucleotides match TRDD3. The J gene, not given by TCRdb, was assigned here from a germline match of the nucleotide sequence. Germline V gene sequence: CDR1 GEAIGNYY, CDR2 EKD. J was trimmed by 0 bases and V by 1 base; bases with no gene match: 5. The CDR3 contains 19 residues. The CDR3 region is CACDTLGDMGSWDTRQMFF. In DNA, the CDR3 is TGTGCCTGTGACACGCTGGGGGATATGGGCTCCTGGGACACCCGACAGATGTTTTTC.

By share, this clone counts as medium-sized. A far larger clone is only one base removed, so a read error is likely. This chain joins TRDV2 and TRDJ3; 7 positions agree with TRDD3. Germline values: CDR1 GEAIGNYY, CDR2 EKD. The junction had 1 base not matched to a gene; V was cut back by 0 bases and J by 0 bases. This CDR3 region has 17 residues. This CDR3 is CACDTWGTSWDTRQMFF. The CDR3 DNA is TGTGCCTGTGACACCTGGGGGACCTCCTGGGACACCCGACAGATGTTTTTC.

This chain joins TRDV2 and TRDJ3; D not resolved. Looked up from germline, CDR1 is GEAIGNYY and CDR2 is EKD. The CDR3 has 15 amino acids. Trimming left V 2 bases short and J 0 bases short, with 4 bases between. The DNA for the CDR3 is TGTGCCTGTGACAAAAGCTCCTGGGACACCCGACAGATGTTTTTC. Translated: CACDKSSWDTRQMFF.

A note on this clone: Other DNA sequences within the sample encode an identical CDR3. J is TRDJ2 and V is TRDV2; TRDD3 aligns across 9 bases. The CDR3 is made up of 15 amino acids. CDR1 and CDR2 (germline): GEAIGNYY, EKD. The trim removed 0 bases at V and 5 bases at J, leaving 3 bases unmatched. The CDR3 loop reads CACDTVLGDTAQLFF. The CDR3 DNA follows: TGTGCCTGTGACACCGTGCTGGGGGATACAGCACAACTCTTCTTT.

The chain joins TRDV2 to TRDJ3, with 10 bases fitting TRDD3. The CDR3 runs 20 residues. J was trimmed by 0 bases and V by 0 bases; bases with no gene match: 7. Germline values: CDR1 GEAIGNYY, CDR2 EKD. The CDR3 DNA sequence: TGTGCCTGTGACACCGTAGAGGGGGGATACGGCTCCTGGGACACCCGACAGATGTTTTTC. Protein sequence: CACDTVEGGYGSWDTRQMFF.

About this clone itself: A single base is all that separates this from a far larger clone, so a read error is likely. This chain joins TRDV2 and TRDJ3; 12 bases map to TRDD3. No J segment appears in TCRdb, so it was assigned here by matching the sequence to germline. The CDR3 has 18 amino acids. Germline CDR1 and CDR2: GEAIGNYY and EKD. DNA of the CDR3: TGTGCCTGTGACACCGTACTGGGGGATACCTGGGATACCCGACAGATGTTTTTC. It encodes CACDTVLGDTWDTRQMFF.

This clone was detected only a few times. The chain carries TRDV2 and TRDJ3; the D gene is possibly TRDD3 (6 bases). The J gene, absent from TCRdb, was called here by matching the DNA to germline. Germline lookup yields CDR1 GEAIGNYY and CDR2 EKD. Trimming stripped 0 bases from V and 0 bases from J, with 14 bases between. The CDR3 has 19 amino acids. This chain's CDR3 is CACDTWGAEGSWDTRQMFF. The CDR3 nucleotides are TGTGCCTGTGACACCTGGGGGGCAGAAGGCTCCTGGGACACCCGACAGATGTTTTTC.

The chain employs TRDV2 and TRDJ3; 10 bases align to TRDD3. The J gene comes from matching the DNA to germline here; TCRdb lacks it. Germline V gene data show CDR1 as GEAIGNYY and CDR2 as EKD. J lost 0 bases, V lost 3 bases, and 7 bases had no gene match. The CDR3 extends over 19 amino acids. The CDR3 DNA reads as TGTGCCTGTGACTTTACTGGGGGATCCAACTCCTGGGACACCCGACAGATGTTTTTC. Its translation: CACDFTGGSNSWDTRQMFF.

This clone was seen only a few times. V and J are TRDV2 and TRDJ2; the match to TRDD3 covers 7 bases. This CDR3 contains 15 residues. Looked up from germline, CDR1 is GEAIGNYY and CDR2 is EKD. V lost 3 bases and J lost 2; bases outside the gene matches: 5. This CDR3 is CACDPWGPLTAQLFF. In nucleotides, the CDR3 is TGTGCCTGTGACCCCTGGGGGCCCTTGACAGCACAACTCTTCTTT.

This clone was counted a few times. This may be a read error, as it is one base from a much larger clone. The identical CDR3 is also encoded by other nucleotide sequences in the sample. The chain has TRDV2 and TRDJ2, with 13 bases that match TRDD3. The V gene's germline CDR1 is GEAIGNYY and CDR2 EKD. This CDR3 is 18 amino acids long. CDR3 loop: CACDVLGDTAALTAQLFF. In DNA form, the CDR3 reads TGTGCCTGTGATGTACTGGGGGATACGGCCGCTTTGACAGCGCAACTCTTCTTT.

As concerns this clone: A much larger clone lies one base from this, so it may be a read error. Additional DNA sequences in this sample encode the identical CDR3. The rearrangement joins TRDV2 to TRDJ2, with 9 bases that match TRDD3. Germline assignment: CDR1 GEAIGNYY and CDR2 EKD. The CDR3 is made up of 15 amino acids. Unmatched junction bases numbered 6, after V lost 0 bases and J lost 8 bases. CDR3 DNA sequence: TGTGCCTGTGACACCGTGGGGGATAAGACGGCACAACTCTTCTTT. Its translation: CACDTVGDKTAQLFF.

The V gene is TRDV2, the J gene TRDJ3; 10 bases are a match to TRDD3. The CDR3 covers 19 residues. CDR1 and CDR2 from the germline V gene are GEAIGNYY and EKD. V trimming: 2 bases; J trimming: 2 bases; junction bases outside the gene matches: 8. The CDR3 loop is CACDKVGDTLAWDTRQMFF. The CDR3 region has the DNA TGTGCCTGTGACAAAGTGGGGGATACTCTGGCCTGGGACACCCGACAGATGTTTTTC.

By share, this clone counts as medium-sized. The V and J genes are TRDV2 and TRDJ3, with a weak D call TRDD3 (6 bases). Deletions cut 3 bases from V and 7 bases from J, with 24 bases between. The germline V gene encodes CDR1 GEAIGNYY and CDR2 EKD. The CDR3 spans 19 residues. CDR3 DNA sequence: TGTGCCTGTGACCGACTGGGCGTGCGCGAAAGTAACGACACCCGACAGATGTTTTTC. Amino acids: CACDRLGVRESNDTRQMFF.

This chain links TRDV2 with TRDJ3, with 8 bases identical to TRDD3. TCRdb lists no J gene, so it was determined here by aligning the DNA to germline. The junction had 9 bases not matched to a gene; V was cut back by 0 bases and J by 0 bases. The CDR3 covers 20 residues. The V gene's germline CDR1 is GEAIGNYY and CDR2 EKD. CDR3 loop: CACDTVLGAKSSWDTRQMFF. Written as DNA, the CDR3 is TGTGCCTGTGACACCGTACTGGGGGCCAAGAGCTCCTGGGACACCCGACAGATGTTTTTC.

There are a few counts of this clone. J is TRDJ3 and V is TRDV2; D might be TRDD3 (6 bases). CDR1 is GEAIGNYY and CDR2 is EKD in the germline V gene. Trimming removed 0 bases from V and 0 bases from J, with 17 bases in between. The CDR3 has 20 amino acids. For the CDR3, the DNA is TGTGCCTGTGACACCGTGCAAGGTGGGGGTCACTCCTGGGACACCCGACAGATGTTTTTC. Translating it yields CACDTVQGGGHSWDTRQMFF.

This clone is labeled medium-sized (0.01 to 0.1%). This rearrangement joins TRDV2 to TRDJ3; D is possibly TRDD3 (6 bases). There are 17 residues in the CDR3. Germline CDR1 GEAIGNYY, CDR2 EKD. Trimming cost V 2 bases and J 0 bases, with 10 bases left between them. CDR3 protein: CACDSTGLSWDTRQMFF. CDR3 sequence (DNA): TGTGCCTGTGACAGTACTGGGCTCTCCTGGGACACCCGACAGATGTTTTTC.

This clone is medium-sized within its sample. The chain combines TRDV2 with TRDJ3; 11 bases agree with TRDD3. CDR3 length: 20 amino acids. The germline V gene has CDR1 GEAIGNYY and CDR2 EKD. With V trimmed by 0 bases and J by 0 bases, 6 bases remained unmatched. DNA of the CDR3: TGTGCCTGTGACACCCCACCTACTGGGGGATACTCCTGGGACACCCGACAGATGTTTTTC. Its protein product is CACDTPPTGGYSWDTRQMFF.

This clone is classed as medium-sized. The rearrangement joins TRDV2 to TRDJ3; D may be TRDD3 (6 bases). Trimming left V 0 bases short and J 1 base short, with 9 bases between. The CDR3 runs 17 residues. Germline lookup yields CDR1 GEAIGNYY and CDR2 EKD. CDR3 region: CACDTVDTSWDTRQMFF. The CDR3 nucleotides read TGTGCCTGTGACACCGTGGATACTTCCTGGGACACCCGACAGATGTTTTTC.

Sample share makes this clone medium-sized (0.01 to 0.1%). With a much larger clone just one base away, this may be a read error. The sample has other DNA sequences that encode this CDR3 too. V and J are TRDV2 and TRDJ3; TRDD3 agrees at 7 bases. The CDR3 length is 17 residues. Trimming cost V 3 bases and J 0 bases; bases outside gene matches: 4. CDR1 is GEAIGNYY and CDR2 is EKD in the germline V gene. CDR3 coding DNA: TGTGCCTGTGACTACTGGGGCAGCTCCTGGGACACCCGACAGATGTTTTTC. Protein: CACDYWGSSWDTRQMFF.

In this sample, this clone turned up a few times. The rearrangement joins TRDV2 to TRDJ3, with 10 bases identical to TRDD3. CDR1 and CDR2 (germline): GEAIGNYY, EKD. CDR3 length equals 18 residues. Unmatched junction bases numbered 2, after V lost 1 base and J lost 0 bases. CDR3: CACDTWGIHSWDTRQMFF. CDR3 coding DNA: TGTGCCTGTGACACTTGGGGGATACACTCCTGGGACACCCGACAGATGTTTTTC.

By share, this clone counts as medium-sized (0.01 to 0.1%). The genes are TRDV2 and TRDJ3; D might be TRDD3 (6 bases). In germline, CDR1 is GEAIGNYY, CDR2 EKD. The CDR3 totals 16 residues. Trimming shortened V by 0 bases and J by 2 bases, and 7 bases separated the two germline ends. CDR3 sequence (DNA): TGTGCCTGTGACACCTGGGATACCTGGGACACCCGACAGATGTTTTTC. As protein: CACDTWDTWDTRQMFF.